Below, 25 T cell receptor beta chains from the same sample are listed, as sequenced in a study of regulatory T cells in long-lasting Graves disease. Time point specified: persistent/refractory GD, antithyroid drugs over 5 years with positive TRAb. PBMC RNA served as the TCR library source. For TCR beta, libraries came from iRepertoire HTBI primers and Arm-PCR of CDR3 regions. TCRdb analysed the multiplex PCR reads with MiXCR anew, one entry per CDR3 protein. Of a few hundred thousand distinct CDR3 sequences listed, 22% are singletons. This specimen consisted of peripheral blood mononuclear cells (PBMCs), obtained when the disease was refractory, from a patient treated with antithyroid drugs. These receptors all stem from a female donor with Graves disease.

This clonotype was counted only a few times. V is TRBV6-2 or TRBV6-3 and J is TRBJ1-1, with D uncertain. Germline V CDR1 and CDR2: MNHEY, SVGEGT. This CDR3 contains 13 residues. V lost 3 bases, J lost 2 bases, and 7 bases lay in between. For the CDR3, the DNA is TGTGCCAGCAGTTATCCTCTAAACACTGAAGCTTTCTTT. This sequence encodes CASSYPLNTEAFF.

This clonotype was recorded once. The genes are TRBV5-6 and TRBJ1-2; 11 bases are shared with TRBD1. The CDR3 has 15 residues. CDR1 and CDR2 from the germline V gene are SGHDT and YYEEEE. Trimming took 4 bases from V and 3 from J; bases not matched to a gene: 5. CDR3 amino acids: CASSAGTGGDYGYTF. CDR3 in DNA: TGTGCCAGCAGCGCGGGGACAGGGGGTGACTATGGCTACACCTTC.

The sample holds a few counts of this clonotype. The CDR3 bases are TGTGCCTGGAGTGGTGCAGGGACAGCGGGACTAACCTACGAGCAGTACTTC. Translation gives CAWSGAGTAGLTYEQYF. The chain carries TRBV30 and TRBJ2-7; D is possibly TRBD1 or TRBD2 (7 bases each). Trimming took off 1 base at V and 2 bases at J, with 21 bases between the two ends. The germline gives CDR1 GTSNPN, CDR2 SVGIG (reference sequence). CDR3 length equals 17 residues.

V and J are TRBV6-2 or TRBV6-3 and TRBJ1-6; 7 bases agree with TRBD1. From germline, CDR1 is MNHEY and CDR2 SVGEGT. The CDR3 loop spans 16 amino acids. V gave up 2 bases and J gave up 10 bases; unmatched junction bases: 11. The chain's CDR3 is CASSYAQDRNGSPLHF. The CDR3 coding sequence is TGTGCCAGCAGTTACGCCCAGGACAGGAACGGATCACCCCTCCACTTT.

In this sample, this clonotype turned up many times. The V and J genes are TRBV27 and TRBJ2-6; D perhaps matches TRBD1 (5 bases). The CDR3 is 15 amino acids. V lost 6 bases and J 0 bases, leaving 9 bases between the germline ends. Per germline, CDR1 MNHEY and CDR2 SMNVEV (reference sequence). The CDR3 reads CASRDTASGANVLTF. Written as DNA, the CDR3 is TGTGCCAGCAGGGACACCGCCTCTGGGGCCAACGTCCTGACTTTC.

The chain has TRBV7-9 and TRBJ2-7; D possibly uses TRBD1 or TRBD2 (8 bases each). The germline V and J ends were trimmed by 5 bases and 2 bases, with 19 bases remaining between them. This CDR3 spans 16 amino acids. In germline, CDR1 is SEHNR, CDR2 FQNEAQ (reference sequence). The CDR3 region is CASSHSRGRGAYEQYF. In DNA, the CDR3 is TGTGCCAGCAGCCATAGCAGGGGGCGGGGGGCCTACGAGCAGTACTTC.

In nucleotides, the CDR3 is TGTGCCAGCAGCGTAGCCCCGGGACAGGGCTATGGCTACACCTTC. Its translation: CASSVAPGQGYGYTF. J is TRBJ1-2 and V is TRBV9; 9 bases are shared with TRBD1. The length of the CDR3 is 15 residues. Germline assignment: CDR1 SGDLS and CDR2 YYNGEE. The ends lost 0 bases at V and 4 bases at J; junction bases unmatched: 4. Drawing the rest from reference TRBV9 and TRBJ1-2, the complete variable domain is DSGVTQTPKHLITATGQRVTLRCSPRSGDLSVYWYQQSLDQGLQFLIQYYNGEERAKGNILERFSAQQFPDLHSELNLSSLELGDSALYFCASSVAPGQGYGYTFGSGTRLTVV.

This clonotype was observed a few times. This chain joins TRBV2 and TRBJ2-2; D might be TRBD2 (6 bases). The germline gives CDR1 SNHLY, CDR2 FYNNEI. The CDR3 is 16 amino acids. V was shortened by 7 bases and J by 4 bases, with 19 bases between the two germline ends. CDR3 residues: CASTVNRLESTGELFF. The CDR3 DNA is TGTGCCAGCACCGTGAATCGACTAGAGAGCACCGGGGAGCTGTTTTTT.

This clonotype was found many times. The rearrangement joins TRBV5-1 to TRBJ1-4, with 8 bases aligning to TRBD1. The V segment lost 4 bases and the J segment 8 bases; nucleotides outside the gene matches: 7. The CDR3 runs 14 residues. Germline values: CDR1 SGHRS, CDR2 YFSETQ. DNA for the CDR3: TGCGCCAGCAGCATTGGACAGGGTCGAGAAAAACTGTTTTTT. Encoded protein: CASSIGQGREKLFF.

The chain recombines TRBV19 with TRBJ1-5, with no clear D. Deletions cut 2 bases from V and 2 bases from J, with 10 bases between. Germline CDR1 LNHDA, CDR2 SQIVND (reference sequence). This CDR3 region has 15 residues. The CDR3, as DNA: TGTGCCAGTAGTATAATACGATCGGGCAATCAGCCCCAGCATTTT. It is translated as CASSIIRSGNQPQHF.

In its sample, this clonotype was seen once. The rearrangement links TRBV20-1 to TRBJ2-2; 7 bases line up with TRBD2. The V segment lost 0 bases and the J segment 5 bases; nucleotides outside the gene matches: 6. The CDR3 has 15 residues. Per germline, CDR1 DFQATT and CDR2 SNEGSKA (reference sequence). The CDR3 loop reads CSARDVWRETGELFF. The CDR3 bases are TGCAGTGCTAGAGATGTATGGCGGGAGACCGGGGAGCTGTTTTTT.

This clonotype occurred many times. CDR3: CASSQGLGAEAFF. CDR3 DNA sequence: TGCGCCAGCAGCCAGGGTCTCGGTGCTGAAGCTTTCTTT. The rearrangement uses TRBV4-3 and TRBJ1-1, with D uncertain. The germline V gene encodes CDR1 LGHNA and CDR2 YSLEER. Between the trimmed V and J ends, which lost 3 bases and 6 bases, there was a span of 11 bases. The CDR3 totals 13 residues.

This clonotype was seen at least ten times. The genes are TRBV11-3 and TRBJ2-7; weak D call: TRBD1 (6 bases). CDR1 and CDR2 (germline): SGHNT, YENEEA. CDR3 length: 14 amino acids. V was cut by 3 bases and J by 5 bases, with 14 bases left in between. CDR3 sequence: CASSFGQGKDEQYF. In DNA, the CDR3 is TGTGCCAGCAGCTTTGGGCAGGGGAAGGACGAGCAGTACTTC.

This chain's CDR3 is CASSQDGRTYEQYF. The CDR3 DNA reads as TGCGCCAGCAGCCAAGACGGCAGAACCTACGAGCAGTACTTC. The rearrangement uses TRBV4-1 and TRBJ2-7; D gene unclear. The CDR3 consists of 14 residues. V was trimmed by 0 bases and J by 2 bases, leaving 8 bases between them. Germline-derived CDR1 and CDR2 are MGHRA and YSYEKL.

The rearrangement links TRBV20-1 to TRBJ2-1; D tentatively reads TRBD1 or TRBD2 (6 bases each). Germline CDR1 DFQATT, CDR2 SNEGSKA (reference sequence). Trimming cost V 3 bases and J 7 bases, with 19 bases left between them. CDR3 length equals 15 residues. The CDR3 here is CSASRWGAVKNEQFF. CDR3 DNA sequence: TGCAGTGCTAGTCGTTGGGGGGCGGTTAAGAATGAGCAGTTCTTC.

The genes are TRBV29-1 and TRBJ1-2; D is perhaps TRBD1 (6 bases). The germline V gene encodes CDR1 SQVTM and CDR2 ANQGSEA. The CDR3 sequence is 14 residues long. The ends were cut back, 4 bases at V and 0 bases at J, with 12 bases in the middle. CDR3 region: CSVGVAGANYGYTF. The DNA for the CDR3 is TGCAGCGTTGGAGTCGCAGGGGCTAACTATGGCTACACCTTC.

The sample holds a few counts of this clonotype. The chain carries TRBV5-1 and TRBJ2-7, with 8 bases identical to TRBD2. This CDR3 comprises 16 residues. The V gene end was trimmed by 6 bases and the J gene end by 4 bases; junction bases not matched to a gene: 15. The V gene's germline CDR1 is SGHRS and CDR2 YFSETQ. CDR3: CASTLKGPAGAYEQYF. Written as DNA, the CDR3 is TGCGCCAGCACCCTTAAGGGCCCAGCGGGAGCGTACGAGCAGTACTTC.

This clonotype was seen repeatedly, ten times or more. The chain combines TRBV27 with TRBJ2-5; tentatively, D is TRBD1 (6 bases). This CDR3 region has 14 residues. V was cut by 6 bases and J by 4 bases, with 15 bases left in between. Germline V CDR1 and CDR2: MNHEY, SMNVEV (reference sequence). CDR3 sequence: CASSPTGRPETQYF. The DNA for the CDR3 is TGTGCCAGCAGCCCCACAGGGCGGCCAGAGACCCAGTACTTC.

This clonotype was seen at least ten times. The chain couples TRBV20-1 to TRBJ2-1; 8 bases fit TRBD2. Germline lookup yields CDR1 DFQATT and CDR2 SNEGSKA (reference sequence). Germline trimming cut 6 bases from V and 4 bases from J; bases unmatched to any gene: 11. This CDR3 region has 15 residues. Here the CDR3 reads CSARGVSSGYNEQFF. The CDR3 nucleotides are TGCAGTGCCCGTGGGGTTTCTAGCGGGTACAATGAGCAGTTCTTC.

This clonotype was counted ten times or more. This chain joins TRBV12-3 or TRBV12-4 and TRBJ2-7; 9 positions agree with TRBD1. The CDR3 loop spans 15 amino acids. V lost 3 bases to trimming and J lost 1 base; unmatched junction nucleotides: 4. The CDR3 protein is CASSFRDRASYEQYF. The CDR3 DNA follows: TGTGCCAGCAGTTTTCGGGACAGGGCATCCTACGAGCAGTACTTC.

This clonotype was recorded at least ten times. The V gene is TRBV3-1, the J gene TRBJ1-4, with a tentative D call TRBD1 (6 bases). This CDR3 contains 16 residues. V was shortened by 0 bases and J by 7 bases, with 15 bases between the two germline ends. From germline, CDR1 is LGHDT and CDR2 YNNKEL (reference sequence). The CDR3 region has the DNA TGTGCCAGCAGCCAAGATCTTGGGGGGGCTGGTGAAAAACTGTTTTTT. Residues: CASSQDLGGAGEKLFF.

The chain combines TRBV27 with TRBJ2-4; D uncertain. V was clipped by 2 bases and J by 0 bases, with 8 bases between them. Per germline, CDR1 MNHEY and CDR2 SMNVEV (reference sequence). The CDR3 is 15 amino acids. The CDR3 reads CASSLHGEAKNIQYF. CDR3 DNA sequence: TGTGCCAGCAGTTTACACGGAGAAGCCAAAAACATTCAGTACTTC.

This clonotype was detected ten times or more. The V and J genes are TRBV19 and TRBJ2-2; D gene uncertain. Trimming took off 1 base at V and 3 bases at J, with 6 bases between the two ends. The germline gives CDR1 LNHDA, CDR2 SQIVND (reference sequence). The CDR3 spans 14 residues. The CDR3: CASSIGQDTGELFF. CDR3 nucleotides: TGTGCCAGTAGTATAGGCCAAGACACCGGGGAGCTGTTTTTT.

The chain combines TRBV4-1 with TRBJ1-1, with TRBD1 matching 7 bases. The germline gives CDR1 MGHRA, CDR2 YSYEKL. CDR3 length: 15 residues. V was pared by 4 bases and J by 5 bases, with 10 bases of the junction left unmatched. The CDR3 DNA is TGCGCCAGCAGCCCGCCGACAGGGCCGAGAACTGAAGCTTTCTTT. This sequence encodes CASSPPTGPRTEAFF.

This clonotype was detected only a few times. The chain combines TRBV25-1 with TRBJ1-1, with unresolved D. Trimming removed 2 bases at V and 6 bases at J, with 10 bases between. The germline CDR1 and CDR2 sequences are MGHDK and SYGVNS. There are 13 residues in the CDR3. Here the CDR3 DNA reads TGTGCCAGCAGTGAAGAGGAGAGGCCTGAAGCTTTCTTT. This translates into CASSEEERPEAFF. Full variable domain (remainder filled in from reference TRBV25-1 and TRBJ1-1): EADIYQTPRYLVIGTGKKITLECSQTMGHDKMYWYQQDPGMELHLIHYSYGVNSTEKGDLSSESTVSRIRTEHFPLTLESARPSHTSQYLCASSEEERPEAFFGQGTRLTVV.